A single sample is the source of the 11 T cell receptor beta chains below, sequenced in a study of PD-L1 blockade in urothelial cancer. This table comes from immunoSEQ multiplex PCR, and its TCRdb copy is limited to in-frame clones, with some not included. The sample carries some 19,000 clones, nearly 90% recorded once. The material sequenced was PBMCs, taken around atezolizumab (anti-PD-L1) treatment. All receptors come from an older woman with urothelial cancer.

The CDR3 bases are TGTGCCAGCAGCCCAGGGGGTAGTGACACTGAAGCTTTCTTT. It is translated as CASSPGGSDTEAFF. The V and J genes are TRBV7-2 and TRBJ1-1; 7 nucleotides agree with TRBD1. J lost 3 bases, V lost 5 bases, and 6 bases had no gene match. This CDR3 contains 14 residues. Germline CDR1 reads SGHTA; CDR2 reads FQGNSA.

This chain joins TRBV7-9 and TRBJ1-2; 7 bases are shared with TRBD1. Germline V gene data show CDR1 as SEHNR and CDR2 as FQNEAQ (reference sequence). V lost 5 bases, J lost 8 bases, and 8 bases stayed unmatched. This CDR3 region has 13 residues. CDR3 sequence: CASSKTGDPGYTF. The CDR3 DNA reads as TGTGCCAGCAGCAAAACAGGGGATCCCGGCTACACCTTC.

This clone ranks as large (0.1 to 1%). The chain recombines TRBV4-1 with TRBJ1-5; perhaps TRBD1 as D (5 bases). V was pared by 2 bases and J by 1 base, with 9 bases between. The CDR3 contains 15 residues. Germline assignment: CDR1 MGHRA and CDR2 YSYEKL. DNA for the CDR3: TGCGCCAGCAGCCAACTTTCAGGGAGCAATCAGCCCCAGCATTTT. Translated: CASSQLSGSNQPQHF.

The rearrangement joins TRBV30 to TRBJ2-2, with D tentatively TRBD2 (5 bases). CDR3 length: 14 amino acids. Germline V gives CDR1 GTSNPN, CDR2 SVGIG (reference sequence). The V and J ends lost 2 bases and 7 bases respectively, with 14 bases between them. The CDR3 is CAWSPTNVGGELFF. The CDR3 DNA follows: TGTGCCTGGAGTCCGACTAACGTGGGCGGGGAGCTGTTTTTT.

The chain employs TRBV28 and TRBJ2-7; 8 positions match TRBD1. The junction had 8 bases not matched to a gene; V was cut back by 6 bases and J by 4 bases. CDR1 is MDHEN and CDR2 is SYDVKM in the germline V gene. The CDR3 is 14 amino acids. The CDR3 protein is CASRITGGQYEQYF. In DNA, the CDR3 is TGTGCCAGCAGGATTACAGGGGGGCAATACGAGCAGTACTTC.

The chain links TRBV7-8 to TRBJ1-1; D may be TRBD1 (6 bases). The CDR3 covers 13 residues. Germline V gene sequence: CDR1 SGHVS, CDR2 FQNEAQ. V gave up 2 bases and J gave up 3 bases, with 7 bases separating them. The CDR3 DNA reads as TGTGCCAGCAGCTTAAACAGGGACACTGAAGCTTTCTTT. Protein: CASSLNRDTEAFF.

V and J are TRBV7-9 and TRBJ1-4, with D maybe TRBD1 (5 bases). The CDR3 contains 14 residues. Trimming cost V 5 bases and J 3 bases, with 10 bases left between them. Germline CDR1 is SEHNR and CDR2 is FQNEAQ (reference sequence). CDR3 in DNA: TGTGCCAGCAGCCAGGGAAGGTCTAATGAAAAACTGTTTTTT. It translates to CASSQGRSNEKLFF.

The chain recombines TRBV28 with TRBJ1-5; 10 bases are shared with TRBD1. The CDR3 contains 14 residues. V dropped 6 bases and J dropped 5; count of bases not matched to a gene: 4. From germline, CDR1 is MDHEN and CDR2 SYDVKM. The CDR3 here is CASRTGGADQPQHF. CDR3 bases: TGTGCCAGCAGGACAGGGGGCGCAGATCAGCCCCAGCATTTT.

This chain links TRBV10-3 with TRBJ2-3; no firm D call. Trimming stripped 4 bases from V and 0 bases from J, with 32 bases between. The CDR3 totals 22 residues. Germline V gene data show CDR1 as ENHRY and CDR2 as SYGVKD. The CDR3 sequence: CAISVPDRAGSIRALSTDTQYF. For the CDR3, the DNA is TGTGCCATCAGTGTCCCCGACCGCGCAGGTTCCATTCGTGCCCTGAGCACAGATACGCAGTATTTT.

CDR3 DNA: TGTGCCAGCAGCTTTAGACAGCCCCACCTGGGGCAGCCCCAGCATTTT. This sequence encodes CASSFRQPHLGQPQHF. The chain is built from TRBV7-3 and TRBJ1-5; the D gene is possibly TRBD1 (5 bases). The germline CDR1 and CDR2 sequences are SGHTA and FQGTGA. The CDR3 covers 16 residues. V was shortened by 3 bases and J by 7 bases, with 19 bases between the two germline ends.

The V call is TRBV27, the J call TRBJ2-7, with TRBD2 identical over 11 bases. Looked up from germline, CDR1 is MNHEY and CDR2 is SMNVEV (reference sequence). CDR3 length: 16 residues. J gave up 2 bases and V 6 bases, and 9 bases lay outside the gene matches. CDR3 DNA: TGTGCCAGCAGCCCCCCACAACTAGCGGGAGCCTACGAGCAGTACTTC. Translating gives CASSPPQLAGAYEQYF.